One sample yielded the 25 T cell receptor beta chains listed below, sequenced in a study of PD-L1 blockade in urothelial cancer. Time point denoted: peripheral blood 6 weeks after treatment start. Assay: immunoSEQ multiplex PCR; the TCRdb copy retains only in-frame clones and omits some. Seen here are around 100,000 clones, around 93% observed once, and the top ten hold around 4%. The sample consisted of PBMCs, taken around atezolizumab (anti-PD-L1) treatment. These receptors came from a man aged 60 to 75 with urothelial cancer.

V usage is TRBV11-1 and J usage is TRBJ1-6; a possible D gene is TRBD1 (6 bases). The CDR3 is 13 residues long. V dropped 5 bases and J dropped 9 bases, with 11 bases sitting between them. Germline assignment: CDR1 SGHAT and CDR2 FQDESV (reference sequence). The CDR3 region is CASSRDISSPLHF. The CDR3 DNA follows: TGTGCCAGCAGCCGGGACATTAGTTCACCCCTCCACTTT.

The J gene is TRBJ2-2, the V gene TRBV18, with 7 bases fitting TRBD2. Germline values: CDR1 KGHSH, CDR2 LQKENI. The trim removed 4 bases at V and 4 bases at J, leaving 6 bases unmatched. The CDR3 loop spans 15 amino acids. CDR3 nucleotides: TGTGCCAGCTCACTAAGGACTAGTCGCACCGGGGAGCTGTTTTTT. This translates into CASSLRTSRTGELFF.

This sequence joins TRBV6-5 and TRBJ2-3; 10 nucleotides match TRBD2. The CDR3 length is 14 residues. CDR1 and CDR2 (germline): MNHEY, SVGAGI. V dropped 7 bases and J dropped 7; count of bases not matched to a gene: 8. The CDR3 region has the DNA TGTGCCAGCACCCTTAGCGGGGGGCTCAATACGCAGTATTTT. This translates into CASTLSGGLNTQYF.

The chain is built from TRBV5-1 and TRBJ1-3, with D possibly being TRBD1 (5 bases). Trimming took 0 bases from V and 4 from J, leaving 14 bases between them. This CDR3 spans 16 amino acids. Germline assignment: CDR1 SGHRS and CDR2 YFSETQ. CDR3 residues: CASSLGPQGGGNTIYF. The CDR3 region has the DNA TGCGCCAGCAGCTTGGGACCCCAGGGTGGCGGAAACACCATATATTTT.

The chain employs TRBV4-3 and TRBJ1-4; 7 positions agree with TRBD1. Per the germline V gene, CDR1 is LGHNA and CDR2 is YSLEER. The CDR3 totals 15 residues. J gave up 5 bases and V 0 bases, and 3 bases lay outside the gene matches. This CDR3 reads CASSQEGQRNEKLFF. In nucleotides, the CDR3 is TGCGCCAGCAGCCAAGAGGGACAGAGGAATGAAAAACTGTTTTTT.

CDR3 in DNA: TGTGCCAGCAGCGAACAGGGGGCATTGTACACTGAAGCTTTCTTT. It codes for CASSEQGALYTEAFF. J is TRBJ1-1 and V is TRBV7-2; 9 positions agree with TRBD1. The CDR3 covers 15 residues. V lost 5 bases and J lost 3; bases outside the gene matches: 7. The germline CDR1 and CDR2 sequences are SGHTA and FQGNSA.

This rearrangement joins TRBV5-6 to TRBJ2-5; TRBD1 matches 8 bases. The CDR3 spans 15 residues. Trimming cost V 2 bases and J 5 bases; bases outside gene matches: 8. Germline CDR1 is SGHDT and CDR2 is YYEEEE. CDR3 protein: CASSFGYRGVETQYF. The CDR3 nucleotides read TGTGCCAGCAGCTTTGGGTACAGGGGGGTTGAGACCCAGTACTTC.

This clone has a single count. The V call is TRBV29-1, the J call TRBJ1-6; D remains unclear. Germline V gene lookup returns CDR1 SQVTM and CDR2 ANQGSEA. The V end lost 6 bases, the J end lost 7 bases, and 10 bases lay between the germline ends. The CDR3 is made up of 12 amino acids. This CDR3 is CSVDKPNSPLHF. Written as DNA, the CDR3 is TGCAGCGTAGATAAGCCGAATTCACCCCTCCACTTT.

This chain joins TRBV9 and TRBJ1-2, with 9 nucleotides matching TRBD1. The CDR3 has 15 residues. The V and J ends lost 0 bases and 7 bases, in that order; junction bases with no gene match: 7. The germline CDR1 and CDR2 sequences are SGDLS and YYNGEE. The DNA for the CDR3 is TGTGCCAGCAGCGTAGTGCCGGGACAGGGTGTTGGCTACACCTTC. This encodes CASSVVPGQGVGYTF.

The genes are TRBV19 and TRBJ1-3; maybe TRBD1 (6 bases). The CDR3 sequence is 15 residues long. V lost 8 bases and J 0 bases, leaving 14 bases between the germline ends. Germline CDR1 reads LNHDA; CDR2 reads SQIVND (reference sequence). In DNA form, the CDR3 reads TGTGCCAGTGTCCAACAGGGTTTCTCTGGAAACACCATATATTTT. Amino acids: CASVQQGFSGNTIYF.

The chain uses TRBV5-1 and TRBJ2-5; D is possibly TRBD1 (6 bases). Trimming removed 6 bases from V and 3 bases from J, with 15 bases in between. The CDR3 has 14 residues. CDR1 and CDR2 (germline): SGHRS, YFSETQ. The DNA for the CDR3 is TGCGCCAGCACCACCCCAGGGGCCGAAGAGACCCAGTACTTC. It yields the protein CASTTPGAEETQYF.

This clone came up once. The J gene is TRBJ2-2, the V gene TRBV5-8, with TRBD1 matching over 9 bases. Unmatched junction bases numbered 4, after V lost 4 bases and J lost 3 bases. Germline CDR1 and CDR2: SGHTS and YDEGEE. This CDR3 spans 15 amino acids. The CDR3 DNA reads TGTGCCAGCAGCCTACAGGGGGCGCACACCGGGGAGCTGTTTTTT. Protein sequence: CASSLQGAHTGELFF.

V gene TRBV30 combines with J gene TRBJ2-7; 9 bases agree with TRBD1. The CDR3 has 14 residues. V shed 3 bases, J shed 3 bases, and the junction held 6 bases outside the gene matches. Germline V gene data show CDR1 as GTSNPN and CDR2 as SVGIG (reference sequence). CDR3 coding DNA: TGTGCCTGGAGGGGGACAGGGAGGAGCTACGAGCAGTACTTC. Protein product: CAWRGTGRSYEQYF.

V is TRBV5-1 and J is TRBJ2-1; TRBD1 matches at 7 bases. The CDR3 spans 15 residues. Trimming removed 0 bases from V and 6 bases from J; junction bases left unmatched: 6. Germline-derived CDR1 and CDR2 are SGHRS and YFSETQ. CDR3 in DNA: TGCGCCAGCAGCTTGGGGGGACAGATGGGCAATGAGCAGTTCTTC. The encoded protein is CASSLGGQMGNEQFF.

This chain joins TRBV6-1 and TRBJ2-1, with D perhaps matching TRBD1 (5 bases). The germline gives CDR1 MNHNS, CDR2 SASEGT. The ends were cut back, 5 bases at V and 9 bases at J, with 17 bases in the middle. The CDR3 is 14 residues long. The chain's CDR3 is CASSRNWGSGEQFF. The CDR3 DNA reads as TGTGCCAGCAGTCGAAACTGGGGCTCGGGTGAGCAGTTCTTC.

V is TRBV4-3 and J is TRBJ2-3; 9 positions match TRBD1. CDR3 length: 17 residues. The trim removed 0 bases at V and 3 bases at J, leaving 7 bases unmatched. Germline-derived CDR1 and CDR2 are LGHNA and YSLEER. CDR3 sequence reads: CASSQDLPGQGTDTQYF. CDR3 coding DNA: TGCGCCAGCAGCCAAGATTTGCCAGGACAGGGGACAGATACGCAGTATTTT.

The chain has TRBV4-2 and TRBJ2-5, with D possibly TRBD2 on 6 matching bases. The CDR3 runs to 15 residues. V was pared by 0 bases and J by 5 bases, with 13 bases between. Germline-derived CDR1 and CDR2 are LGHNA and YNFKEQ. CDR3 loop: CASSQEEGRRETQYF. The CDR3 DNA sequence: TGTGCCAGCAGCCAAGAGGAGGGCCGGAGGGAGACCCAGTACTTC.

This clone was observed once. This chain uses TRBV11-2 with TRBJ2-1, with D tentatively TRBD2 (6 bases). Germline V gene lookup returns CDR1 SGHAT and CDR2 FQNNGV. V gave up 3 bases and J gave up 1 base, with 7 bases separating them. The CDR3 runs 14 residues. The DNA of the CDR3 is TGTGCCAGCAGCTTGGCGGGGTCCTACAATGAGCAGTTCTTC. It is translated as CASSLAGSYNEQFF.

A few counts support this clone. The chain joins TRBV29-1 to TRBJ1-1; tentatively, D is TRBD1 (5 bases). Germline V gene lookup returns CDR1 SQVTM and CDR2 ANQGSEA. The V and J ends lost 2 bases and 4 bases respectively, with 11 bases between them. This CDR3 region has 13 residues. CDR3 in amino acids: CSVETQGGTEAFF. DNA for the CDR3: TGCAGCGTTGAAACGCAGGGCGGCACTGAAGCTTTCTTT.

This chain joins TRBV28 and TRBJ2-3, with 8 bases identical to TRBD1. Germline CDR1 MDHEN, CDR2 SYDVKM. The ends lost 7 bases at V and 4 bases at J; junction bases unmatched: 13. CDR3 size: 16 residues. CDR3 bases: TGTGCCAGCAAAAAACCAGGGGGCTTTGGGGCAGATACGCAGTATTTT. Its translation is CASKKPGGFGADTQYF.

The chain is built from TRBV5-4 and TRBJ2-3; 11 bases align to TRBD2. The CDR3 has 16 amino acids. Germline V gene sequence: CDR1 SGHNT, CDR2 YYREEE (reference sequence). Trimming at V came to 5 bases and at J to 5 bases, leaving 10 bases not matched to a gene. CDR3 DNA: TGTGCCAGCAGTTCCCTTACTAGCGGGGGTGAAGATACGCAGTATTTT. Amino acid sequence: CASSSLTSGGEDTQYF.

The genes are TRBV7-9 and TRBJ2-5; D not certain. Trimming shortened V by 1 base and J by 2 bases, and 14 bases separated the two germline ends. The CDR3 is 16 amino acids. Germline-derived CDR1 and CDR2 are SEHNR and FQNEAQ (reference sequence). The CDR3 sequence is CASSLGLFQIQETQYF. The CDR3 DNA sequence: TGTGCCAGCAGCTTAGGTCTCTTCCAGATACAAGAGACCCAGTACTTC.

The rearrangement uses TRBV30 and TRBJ2-7; TRBD1 aligns across 7 bases. The V segment lost 8 bases and the J segment 2 bases; nucleotides outside the gene matches: 3. Germline V gives CDR1 GTSNPN, CDR2 SVGIG (reference sequence). The CDR3 sequence is 11 residues long. CDR3 sequence: CAGTDAYEQYF. The CDR3, as DNA: TGTGCCGGGACAGATGCCTACGAGCAGTACTTC.

V usage is TRBV5-4 and J usage is TRBJ2-2; possibly TRBD1 for D (6 bases). The CDR3 has 17 residues. Deletions cut 4 bases from V and 3 bases from J, with 19 bases between. The germline gives CDR1 SGHNT, CDR2 YYREEE (reference sequence). As DNA, the CDR3 is TGTGCCAGCAGCCGGGCGGTGGGGGCAGGGGACACCGGGGAGCTGTTTTTT. This codes for CASSRAVGAGDTGELFF.

The chain recombines TRBV12-1 with TRBJ2-7; the D call TRBD2 from the table was never checked on the DNA. TRBV12-1 is a known pseudogene. This CDR3 is 17 amino acids long. CDR3 residues: CASSWGTSGSPSYEQYF. The CDR3 DNA reads TGTGCCAGCAGCTGGGGGACTAGCGGGAGTCCCTCCTACGAGCAGTACTTC.